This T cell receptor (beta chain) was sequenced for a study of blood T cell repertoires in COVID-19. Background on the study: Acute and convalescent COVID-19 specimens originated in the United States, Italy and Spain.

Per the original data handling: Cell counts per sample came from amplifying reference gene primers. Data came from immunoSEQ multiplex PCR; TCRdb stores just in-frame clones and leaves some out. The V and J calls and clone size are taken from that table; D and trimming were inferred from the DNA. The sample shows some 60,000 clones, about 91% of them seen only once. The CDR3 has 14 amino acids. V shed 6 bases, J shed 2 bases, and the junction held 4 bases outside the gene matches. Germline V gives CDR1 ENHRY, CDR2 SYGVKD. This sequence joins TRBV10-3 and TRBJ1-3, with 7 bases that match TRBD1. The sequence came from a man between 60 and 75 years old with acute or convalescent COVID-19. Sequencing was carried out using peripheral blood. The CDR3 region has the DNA TGTGCCATCAGACCCGACAGGGCTGGAAACACCATATATTTT. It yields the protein CAIRPDRAGNTIYF.